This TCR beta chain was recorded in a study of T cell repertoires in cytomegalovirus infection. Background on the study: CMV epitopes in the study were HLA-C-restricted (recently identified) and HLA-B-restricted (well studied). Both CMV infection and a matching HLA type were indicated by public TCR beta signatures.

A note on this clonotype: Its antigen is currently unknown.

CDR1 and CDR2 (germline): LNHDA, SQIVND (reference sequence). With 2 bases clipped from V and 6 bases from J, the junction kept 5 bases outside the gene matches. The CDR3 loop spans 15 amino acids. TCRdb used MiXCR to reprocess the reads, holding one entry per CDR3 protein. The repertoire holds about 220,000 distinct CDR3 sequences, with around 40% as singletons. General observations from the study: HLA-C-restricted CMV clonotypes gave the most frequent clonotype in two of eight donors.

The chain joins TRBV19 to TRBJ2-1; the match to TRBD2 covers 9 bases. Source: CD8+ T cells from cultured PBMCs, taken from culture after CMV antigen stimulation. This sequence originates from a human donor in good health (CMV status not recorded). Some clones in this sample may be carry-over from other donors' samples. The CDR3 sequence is CASSILAGGGNEQFF. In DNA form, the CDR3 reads TGTGCCAGTAGTATACTGGCGGGGGGGGGCAATGAGCAGTTCTTC.